The 5 T cell receptor beta chains given below trace back to one sample, sequenced in a study of CD8 T cells in Susac syndrome. Reverse transcription used roughly 0.45 to 1 ug RNA and random hexamers. TCRdb ran MiXCR on the immunoSEQ multiplex PCR reads and lists one entry per CDR3 protein. The table shows 120,000 or so distinct CDR3 sequences, with 85% to 95% occurring only once. What was sequenced was CD4+ T cells from PBMCs. These receptors all come from a human donor with multiple sclerosis.

J is TRBJ1-4 and V is TRBV6-2 or TRBV6-3; 11 nucleotides match TRBD1. Germline lookup yields CDR1 MNHEY and CDR2 SVGEGT. V trimming: 5 bases; J trimming: 5 bases; junction bases outside the gene matches: 10. The CDR3 is made up of 17 amino acids. The CDR3 nucleotides are TGTGCCAGCAGTCCTTGGACAGGGGGCGACGAAAATGAAAAACTGTTTTTT. Encoded protein: CASSPWTGGDENEKLFF.

This rearrangement joins TRBV20-1 to TRBJ1-1; D is perhaps TRBD1 (5 bases). Trimming shortened V by 0 bases and J by 7 bases, and 12 bases separated the two germline ends. The CDR3 is 13 amino acids. The germline V gene encodes CDR1 DFQATT and CDR2 SNEGSKA (reference sequence). CDR3 region: CSARDGTPSEAFF. The CDR3 nucleotides read TGCAGTGCTAGAGATGGGACCCCCAGTGAAGCTTTCTTT.

The V gene is TRBV27, the J gene TRBJ2-7; TRBD2 matches at 10 bases. The CDR3 has 16 residues. With V trimmed by 4 bases and J by 3 bases, 9 bases remained unmatched. Germline assignment: CDR1 MNHEY and CDR2 SMNVEV (reference sequence). The CDR3 nucleotides read TGTGCCAGCAGTTCCTCGGTAGCGGGGGGTATCTACGAGCAGTACTTC. Translating it yields CASSSSVAGGIYEQYF.

The rearrangement uses TRBV9 and TRBJ2-7; the D is unclear. The V gene lost 0 bases and the J gene lost 1 base, with 11 bases spanning the gap. This CDR3 comprises 15 residues. Germline values: CDR1 SGDLS, CDR2 YYNGEE. DNA for the CDR3: TGTGCCAGCAGCGTAGCTTTGGGCAAGTCCTACGAGCAGTACTTC. Its translation is CASSVALGKSYEQYF.

This clonotype was seen more than once but under ten times. The chain carries TRBV5-1 and TRBJ2-2; D not certain. This CDR3 region has 14 residues. Germline V gene data show CDR1 as SGHRS and CDR2 as YFSETQ. The ends were cut back, 5 bases at V and 4 bases at J, with 12 bases in the middle. This CDR3 reads CASRPQSGTGELFF. CDR3 DNA sequence: TGCGCCAGCAGACCTCAATCCGGCACCGGGGAGCTGTTTTTT.